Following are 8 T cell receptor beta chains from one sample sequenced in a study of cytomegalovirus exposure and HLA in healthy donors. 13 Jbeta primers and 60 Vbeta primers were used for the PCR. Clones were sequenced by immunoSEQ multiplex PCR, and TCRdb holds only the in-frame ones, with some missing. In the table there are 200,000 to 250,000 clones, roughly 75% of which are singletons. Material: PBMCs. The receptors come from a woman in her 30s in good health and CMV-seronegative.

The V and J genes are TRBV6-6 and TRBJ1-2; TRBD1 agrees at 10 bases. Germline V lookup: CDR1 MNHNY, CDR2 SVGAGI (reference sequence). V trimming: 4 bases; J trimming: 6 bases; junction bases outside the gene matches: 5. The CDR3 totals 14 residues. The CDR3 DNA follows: TGTGCCAGCAGTTCACTAGGACAGGGGGATGGCTACACCTTC. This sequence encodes CASSSLGQGDGYTF.

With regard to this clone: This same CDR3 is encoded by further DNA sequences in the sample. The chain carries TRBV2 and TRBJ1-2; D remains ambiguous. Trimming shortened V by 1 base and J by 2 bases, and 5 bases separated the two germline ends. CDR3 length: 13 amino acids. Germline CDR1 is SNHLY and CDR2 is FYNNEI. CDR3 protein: CASSEGRNYGYTF. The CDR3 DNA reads TGTGCCAGCAGTGAAGGCAGAAACTATGGCTACACCTTC.

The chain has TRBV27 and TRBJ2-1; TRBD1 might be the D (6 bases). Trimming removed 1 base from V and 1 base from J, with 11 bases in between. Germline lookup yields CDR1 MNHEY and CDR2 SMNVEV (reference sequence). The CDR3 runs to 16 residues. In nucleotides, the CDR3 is TGTGCCAGCAGTTTATGGGGGCCGGGATCCTACAATGAGCAGTTCTTC. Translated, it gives CASSLWGPGSYNEQFF.

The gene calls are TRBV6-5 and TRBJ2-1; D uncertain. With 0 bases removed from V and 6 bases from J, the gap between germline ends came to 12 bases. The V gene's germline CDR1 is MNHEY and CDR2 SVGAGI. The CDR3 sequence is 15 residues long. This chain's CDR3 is CASSYSTILGNEQFF. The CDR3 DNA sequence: TGTGCCAGCAGTTACTCGACAATCTTGGGCAATGAGCAGTTCTTC.

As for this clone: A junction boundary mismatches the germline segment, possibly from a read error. This CDR3 reads CDSSLRGDRGEGSPLHF. CDR3 nucleotides: TGTGACAGCAGCCTACGGGGGGACAGGGGTGAAGGTTCACCCCTCCACTTT. The V call is TRBV7-3, the J call TRBJ1-6; 10 nucleotides align to TRBD1. Germline assignment: CDR1 SGHTA and CDR2 FQGTGA. This CDR3 spans 17 amino acids.

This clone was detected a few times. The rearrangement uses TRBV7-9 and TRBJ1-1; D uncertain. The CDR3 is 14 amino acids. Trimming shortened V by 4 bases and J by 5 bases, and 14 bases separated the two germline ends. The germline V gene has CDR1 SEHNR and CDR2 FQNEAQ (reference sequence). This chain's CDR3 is CASSSPGVRTEAFF. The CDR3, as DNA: TGTGCCAGCAGCTCCCCCGGGGTAAGAACTGAAGCTTTCTTT.

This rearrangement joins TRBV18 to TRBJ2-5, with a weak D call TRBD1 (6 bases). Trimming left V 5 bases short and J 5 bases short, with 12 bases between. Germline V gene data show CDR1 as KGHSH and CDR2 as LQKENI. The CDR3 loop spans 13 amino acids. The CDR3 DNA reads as TGTGCCAGCTCATTACCAGGGGAGGAGACCCAGTACTTC. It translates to CASSLPGEETQYF.

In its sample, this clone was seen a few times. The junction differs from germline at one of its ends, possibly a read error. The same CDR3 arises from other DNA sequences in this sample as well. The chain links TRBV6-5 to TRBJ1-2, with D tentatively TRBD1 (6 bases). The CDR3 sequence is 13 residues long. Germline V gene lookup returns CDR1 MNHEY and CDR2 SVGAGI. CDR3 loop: CASSGPGGGGYTF. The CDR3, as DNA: TGTGCCAGCAGTGGACCGGGGGGCGGTGGCTACACTTTC.